This T cell receptor (beta chain) was retrieved from a study of T cell changes during pregnancy in multiple sclerosis. V was cut by 5 bases and J by 4 bases, with 4 bases left in between. The V gene's germline CDR1 is MNHNS and CDR2 SASEGT. The CDR3 consists of 11 residues. Data came from immunoSEQ multiplex PCR; TCRdb stores just in-frame clones and leaves some out. The repertoire holds about 39,000 clones, 90% seen once, with approximately 0.49% in the top ten. This clone appeared once. The chain carries TRBV6-1 and TRBJ2-3; the D is unclear. The receptor's source is a female donor in good health, enrolled as a control in a pregnancy study. The material was CD4+ T cells from peripheral blood mononuclear cells, obtained in the first trimester of pregnancy. CDR3: CASSSADTQYF. The CDR3 nucleotides read TGTGCCAGCAGTAGCGCAGATACGCAGTATTTT.